This T cell receptor beta chain was captured in a study of shared clonotypes between healthy human individuals. This clone was detected many times. Its antigen is as yet unknown. Authors' analysis steps: Without quality scores, immunoSEQ junctional reads could not be filtered like full-length reads. Some clones are missing from TCRdb's copy, which holds only in-frame ones; the method was immunoSEQ multiplex PCR. That table supplies the V and J calls and clone size; D and trimming were determined from the DNA. The sample carries 1 million to 1.2 million clones, about 80% recorded once. There are 16 residues in the CDR3. With 5 bases removed from V and 0 bases from J, the gap between germline ends came to 14 bases. CDR1 is MDHEN, CDR2 SYDVKM, per germline. General study results and limits: Researchers sampled blood only, noting tissue repertoires likely differ. Non-shared clonotypes had lower generation probabilities than those shared by all four donors.

The chain is built from TRBV28 and TRBJ1-5; tentative D call: TRBD1 (5 bases). The TCR sequence derives from a man aged 18-30 years in good health. Some clones in this sample may be carry-over from other donors' samples. Material: memory CD4+ T cells from PBMCs. Subset: CD45RA-negative fraction. The CDR3 spells CASSVGGAYSNQPQHF. The CDR3 nucleotides are TGTGCCAGCAGTGTAGGAGGGGCGTATAGCAATCAGCCCCAGCATTTT.